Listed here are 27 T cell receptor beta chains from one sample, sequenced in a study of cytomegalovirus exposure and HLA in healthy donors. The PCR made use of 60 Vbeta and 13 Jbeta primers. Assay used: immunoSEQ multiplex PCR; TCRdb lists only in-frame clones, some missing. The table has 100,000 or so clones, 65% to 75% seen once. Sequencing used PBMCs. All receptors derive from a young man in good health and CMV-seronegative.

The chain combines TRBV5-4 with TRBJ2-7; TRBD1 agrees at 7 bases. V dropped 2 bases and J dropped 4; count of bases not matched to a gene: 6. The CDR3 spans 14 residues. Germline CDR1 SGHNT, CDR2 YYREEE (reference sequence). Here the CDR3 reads CASSLTGARYEQYF. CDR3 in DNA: TGTGCCAGCAGCTTAACAGGGGCGCGTTACGAGCAGTACTTC.

CDR3 in amino acids: CASSLVAGEQFF. CDR3 in DNA: TGTGCCAGCAGCTTAGTAGCGGGCGAGCAGTTCTTC. V usage is TRBV7-9 and J usage is TRBJ2-1; 7 bases match TRBD2. Germline assignment: CDR1 SEHNR and CDR2 FQNEAQ (reference sequence). This CDR3 has 12 residues. V was pared by 1 base and J by 10 bases, with 1 base of the junction left unmatched.

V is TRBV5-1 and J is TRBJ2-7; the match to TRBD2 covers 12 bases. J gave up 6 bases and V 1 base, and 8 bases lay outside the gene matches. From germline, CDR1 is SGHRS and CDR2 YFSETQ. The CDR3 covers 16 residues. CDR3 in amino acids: CASSLQASGGASEQYF. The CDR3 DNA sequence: TGCGCCAGCAGCTTGCAAGCTAGCGGGGGGGCCAGCGAGCAGTACTTC.

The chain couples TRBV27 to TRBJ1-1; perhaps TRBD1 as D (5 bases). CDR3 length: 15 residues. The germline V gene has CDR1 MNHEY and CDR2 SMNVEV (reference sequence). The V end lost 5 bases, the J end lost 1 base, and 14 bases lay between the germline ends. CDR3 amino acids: CASSSPIRGNTEAFF. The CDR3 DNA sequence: TGTGCCAGCAGTAGTCCAATTAGGGGGAACACTGAAGCTTTCTTT.

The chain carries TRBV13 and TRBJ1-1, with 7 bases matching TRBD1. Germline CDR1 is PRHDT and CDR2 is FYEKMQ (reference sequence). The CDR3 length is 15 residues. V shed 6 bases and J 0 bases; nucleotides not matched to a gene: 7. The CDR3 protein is CASRPGQVMNTEAFF. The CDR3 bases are TGTGCCAGCAGACCTGGACAGGTCATGAACACTGAAGCTTTCTTT.

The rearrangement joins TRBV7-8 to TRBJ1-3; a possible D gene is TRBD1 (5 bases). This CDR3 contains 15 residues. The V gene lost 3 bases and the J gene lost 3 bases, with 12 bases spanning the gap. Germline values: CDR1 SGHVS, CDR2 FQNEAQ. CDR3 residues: CASSLGRGSGNTIYF. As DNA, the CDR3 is TGTGCCAGCAGCTTGGGTAGGGGTAGTGGAAACACCATATATTTT.

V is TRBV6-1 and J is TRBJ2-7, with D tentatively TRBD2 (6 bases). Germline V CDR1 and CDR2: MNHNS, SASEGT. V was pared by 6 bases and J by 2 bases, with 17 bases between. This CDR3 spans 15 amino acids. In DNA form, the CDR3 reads TGTGCCAGCAGGGGAGGATTTGGCGGACCCTACGAGCAGTACTTC. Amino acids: CASRGGFGGPYEQYF.

Here the CDR3 DNA reads TGTGCCTGGAGCCGCAGGGGGACTTGGTACGAGCAGTACTTC. Residues: CAWSRRGTWYEQYF. J is TRBJ2-7 and V is TRBV30; the D gene is possibly TRBD1 (7 bases). Germline CDR1 is GTSNPN and CDR2 is SVGIG (reference sequence). The V gene lost 3 bases and the J gene lost 4 bases, with 16 bases spanning the gap. This CDR3 has 14 residues.

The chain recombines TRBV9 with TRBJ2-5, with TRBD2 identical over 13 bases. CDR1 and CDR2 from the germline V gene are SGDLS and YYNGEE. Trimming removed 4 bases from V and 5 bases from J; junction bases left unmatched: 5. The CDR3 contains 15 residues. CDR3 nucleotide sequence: TGTGCCAGCAGCCCCGGGACTAGCGGGATGGAGACCCAGTACTTC. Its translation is CASSPGTSGMETQYF.

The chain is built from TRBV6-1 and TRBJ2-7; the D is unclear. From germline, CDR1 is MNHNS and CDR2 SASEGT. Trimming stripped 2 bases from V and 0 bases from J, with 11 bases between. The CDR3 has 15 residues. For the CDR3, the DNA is TGTGCCAGCAGTGAACCAGAACGTCGCTCCTACGAGCAGTACTTC. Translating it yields CASSEPERRSYEQYF.

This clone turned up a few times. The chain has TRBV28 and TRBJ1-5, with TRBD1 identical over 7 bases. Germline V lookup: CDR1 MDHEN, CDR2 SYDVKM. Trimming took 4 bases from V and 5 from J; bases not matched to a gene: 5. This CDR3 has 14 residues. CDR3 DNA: TGTGCCAGCAGTTCCCGACAGGGCGATCAGCCCCAGCATTTT. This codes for CASSSRQGDQPQHF. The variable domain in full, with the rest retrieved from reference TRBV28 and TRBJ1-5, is DVKVTQSSRYLVKRTGEKVFLECVQDMDHENMFWYRQDPGLGLRLIYFSYDVKMKEKGDIPEGYSVSREKKERFSLILESASTNQTSMYLCASSSRQGDQPQHFGDGTRLSIL.

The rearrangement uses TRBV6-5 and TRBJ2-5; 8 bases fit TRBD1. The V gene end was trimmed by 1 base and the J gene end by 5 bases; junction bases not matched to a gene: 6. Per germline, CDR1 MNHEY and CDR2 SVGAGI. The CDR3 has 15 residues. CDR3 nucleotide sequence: TGTGCCAGCAGTTACTTCCAGGGGGCGGATGAGACCCAGTACTTC. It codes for CASSYFQGADETQYF.

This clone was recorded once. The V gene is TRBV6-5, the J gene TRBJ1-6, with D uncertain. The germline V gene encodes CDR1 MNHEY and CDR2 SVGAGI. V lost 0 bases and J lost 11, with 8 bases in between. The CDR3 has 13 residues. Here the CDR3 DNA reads TGTGCCAGCAGTTACTCGCGCTCGGCACCCCTCCACTTT. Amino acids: CASSYSRSAPLHF.

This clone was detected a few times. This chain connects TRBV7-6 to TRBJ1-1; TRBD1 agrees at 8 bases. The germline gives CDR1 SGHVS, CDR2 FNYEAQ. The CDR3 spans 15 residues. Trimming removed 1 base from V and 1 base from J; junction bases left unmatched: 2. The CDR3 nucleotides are TGTGCCAGCAGCTTAGTACAGGGGGAGAACACTGAAGCTTTCTTT. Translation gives CASSLVQGENTEAFF.

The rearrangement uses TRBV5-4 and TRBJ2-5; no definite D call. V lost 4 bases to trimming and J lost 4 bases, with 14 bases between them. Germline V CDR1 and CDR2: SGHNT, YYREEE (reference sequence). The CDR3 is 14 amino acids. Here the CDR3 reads CASSDMRDSETQYF. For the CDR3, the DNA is TGTGCCAGCAGCGACATGAGAGATTCAGAGACCCAGTACTTC.

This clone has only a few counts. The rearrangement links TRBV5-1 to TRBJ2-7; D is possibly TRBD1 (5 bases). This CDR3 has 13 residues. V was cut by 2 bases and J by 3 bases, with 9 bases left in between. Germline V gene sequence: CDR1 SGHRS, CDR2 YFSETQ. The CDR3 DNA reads TGCGCCAGCAGCTTAGCAGGGAACTACGAGCAGTACTTC. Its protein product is CASSLAGNYEQYF.

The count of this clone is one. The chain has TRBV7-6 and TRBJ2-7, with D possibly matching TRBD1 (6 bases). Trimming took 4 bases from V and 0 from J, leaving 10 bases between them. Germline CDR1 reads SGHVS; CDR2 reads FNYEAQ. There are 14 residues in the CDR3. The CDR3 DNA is TGTGCCAGCAGCTCTATGGGGGCCTCCTACGAGCAGTACTTC. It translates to CASSSMGASYEQYF.

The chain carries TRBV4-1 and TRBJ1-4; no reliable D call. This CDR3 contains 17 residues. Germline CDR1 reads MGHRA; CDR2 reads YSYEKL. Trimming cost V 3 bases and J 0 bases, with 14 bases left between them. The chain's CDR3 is CASSQGNSGSTNEKLFF. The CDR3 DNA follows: TGCGCCAGCAGCCAGGGGAATAGCGGGTCAACTAATGAAAAACTGTTTTTT.

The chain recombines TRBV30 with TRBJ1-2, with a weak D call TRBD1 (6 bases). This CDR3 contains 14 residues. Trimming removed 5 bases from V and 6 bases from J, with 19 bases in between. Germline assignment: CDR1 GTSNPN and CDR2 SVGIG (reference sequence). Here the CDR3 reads CAWQTWTVGNGYTF. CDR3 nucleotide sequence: TGTGCCTGGCAGACTTGGACAGTTGGAAATGGCTACACCTTC. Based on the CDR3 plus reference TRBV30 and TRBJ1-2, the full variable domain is SQTIHQWPATLVQPVGSPLSLECTVEGTSNPNLYWYRQAAGRGLQLLFYSVGIGQISSEVPQNLSASRPQDRQFILSSKKLLLSDSGFYLCAWQTWTVGNGYTFGSGTRLTVV.

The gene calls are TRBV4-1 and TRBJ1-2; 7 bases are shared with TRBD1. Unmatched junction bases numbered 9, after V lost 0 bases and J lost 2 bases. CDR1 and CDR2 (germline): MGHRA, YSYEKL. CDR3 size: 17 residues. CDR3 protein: CASSQDAYQGENYGYTF. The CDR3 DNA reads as TGCGCCAGCAGCCAAGATGCATATCAGGGGGAAAACTATGGCTACACCTTC.

The CDR3 DNA reads TGCGCCAGCAGCCCCGGTACAGCGGGAGTTGATGAGCAGTTCTTC. It is translated as CASSPGTAGVDEQFF. This chain joins TRBV4-1 and TRBJ2-1, with 8 bases aligning to TRBD2. Germline CDR1 MGHRA, CDR2 YSYEKL. This CDR3 has 15 residues. The J segment lost 8 bases and the V segment lost 4 bases, leaving 10 bases of the junction unmatched.

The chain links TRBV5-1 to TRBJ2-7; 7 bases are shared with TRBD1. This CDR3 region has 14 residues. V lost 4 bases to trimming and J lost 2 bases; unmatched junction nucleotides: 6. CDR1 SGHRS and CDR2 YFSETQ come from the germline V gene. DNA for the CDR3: TGCGCCAGCAGCCGCCGGGACAGACCCTACGAGCAGTACTTC. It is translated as CASSRRDRPYEQYF.

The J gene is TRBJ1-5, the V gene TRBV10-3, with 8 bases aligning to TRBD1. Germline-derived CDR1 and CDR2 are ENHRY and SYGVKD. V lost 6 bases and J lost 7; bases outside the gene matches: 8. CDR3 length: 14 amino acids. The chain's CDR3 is CAIRGSGGDQPQHF. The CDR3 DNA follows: TGTGCCATCAGAGGGTCAGGGGGCGACCAGCCCCAGCATTTT.

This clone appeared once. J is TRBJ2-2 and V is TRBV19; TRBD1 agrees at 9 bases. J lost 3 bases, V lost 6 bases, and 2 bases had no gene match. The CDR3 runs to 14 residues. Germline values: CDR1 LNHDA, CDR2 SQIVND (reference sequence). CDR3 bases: TGTGCCAGTAGCGGGGACAGGGACACCGGGGAGCTGTTTTTT. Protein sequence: CASSGDRDTGELFF.

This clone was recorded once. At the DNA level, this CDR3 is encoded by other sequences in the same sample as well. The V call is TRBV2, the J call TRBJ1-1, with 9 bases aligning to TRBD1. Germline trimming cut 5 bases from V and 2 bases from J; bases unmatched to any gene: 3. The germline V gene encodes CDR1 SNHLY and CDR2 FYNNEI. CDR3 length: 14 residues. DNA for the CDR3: TGTGCCAGCAGTAAGGGACAGGGAAACACTGAAGCTTTCTTT. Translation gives CASSKGQGNTEAFF.

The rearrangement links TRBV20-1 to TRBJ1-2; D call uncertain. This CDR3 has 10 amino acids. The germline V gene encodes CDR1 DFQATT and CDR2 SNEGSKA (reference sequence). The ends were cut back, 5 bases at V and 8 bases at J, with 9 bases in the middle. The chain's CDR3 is CSAGRGGYTF. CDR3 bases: TGCAGTGCTGGTAGAGGGGGCTACACCTTC.

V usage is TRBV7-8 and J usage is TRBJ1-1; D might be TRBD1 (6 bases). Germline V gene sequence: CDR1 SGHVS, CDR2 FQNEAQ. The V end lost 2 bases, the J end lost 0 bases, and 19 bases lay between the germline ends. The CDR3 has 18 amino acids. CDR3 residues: CASSLRRTAILMNTEAFF. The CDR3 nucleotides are TGTGCCAGCAGCTTAAGAAGGACAGCGATCCTGATGAACACTGAAGCTTTCTTT.